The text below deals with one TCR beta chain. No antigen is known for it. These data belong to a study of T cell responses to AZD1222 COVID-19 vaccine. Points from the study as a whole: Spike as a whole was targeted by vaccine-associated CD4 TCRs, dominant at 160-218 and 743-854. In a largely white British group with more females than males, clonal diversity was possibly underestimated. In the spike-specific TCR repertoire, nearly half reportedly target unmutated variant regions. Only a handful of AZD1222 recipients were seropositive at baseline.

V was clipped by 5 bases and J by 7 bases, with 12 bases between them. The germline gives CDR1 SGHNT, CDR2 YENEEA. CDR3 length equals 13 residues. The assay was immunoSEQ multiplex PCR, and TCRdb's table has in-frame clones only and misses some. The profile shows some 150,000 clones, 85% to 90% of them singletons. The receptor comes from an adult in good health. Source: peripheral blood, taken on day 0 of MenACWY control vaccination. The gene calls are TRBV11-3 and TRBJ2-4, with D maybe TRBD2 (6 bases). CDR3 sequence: CASSLGRGNIQYF. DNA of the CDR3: TGTGCCAGCAGCCTGGGACGGGGGAACATTCAGTACTTC.